Presented here are 18 T cell receptor beta chains from one specimen sequenced in a study of blood T cell repertoires in COVID-19. Data came from immunoSEQ multiplex PCR; TCRdb stores just in-frame clones and leaves some out. The sample has more than 200,000 clones; more than 65% are singletons. The material sequenced was peripheral blood. The receptors were sampled from a woman in her thirties or forties with active or convalescent COVID-19.

V usage is TRBV9 and J usage is TRBJ1-1; no firm D call. The V end lost 3 bases, the J end lost 1 base, and 4 bases lay between the germline ends. Germline V gene sequence: CDR1 SGDLS, CDR2 YYNGEE. This CDR3 is built from 12 residues. In nucleotides, the CDR3 is TGTGCCAGCAGCGCCGGGAACACTGAAGCTTTCTTT. It yields the protein CASSAGNTEAFF. The full variable domain, rest sourced from reference TRBV9 and TRBJ1-1, is DSGVTQTPKHLITATGQRVTLRCSPRSGDLSVYWYQQSLDQGLQFLIQYYNGEERAKGNILERFSAQQFPDLHSELNLSSLELGDSALYFCASSAGNTEAFFGQGTRLTVV.

The chain employs TRBV5-5 and TRBJ2-7, with D possibly being TRBD1 (6 bases). The germline CDR1 and CDR2 sequences are SGHKS and YYEKEE (reference sequence). The CDR3 consists of 14 residues. The V and J ends lost 1 base and 2 bases respectively, with 10 bases between them. CDR3 protein: CASSLRGQTYEQYV. For the CDR3, the DNA is TGTGCCAGCAGCTTGAGAGGACAGACCTACGAGCAGTACGTC.

The rearrangement joins TRBV6-5 to TRBJ1-1, with D possibly being TRBD1 (6 bases). Germline V gene lookup returns CDR1 MNHEY and CDR2 SVGAGI. CDR3 length: 15 residues. V was clipped by 0 bases and J by 2 bases, with 10 bases between them. For the CDR3, the DNA is TGTGCCAGCAGTTACTCGGACAGTTTTAACACTGAAGCTTTCTTT. It is translated as CASSYSDSFNTEAFF.

The chain has TRBV9 and TRBJ2-7, with 7 positions matching TRBD1. The germline gives CDR1 SGDLS, CDR2 YYNGEE. This CDR3 region has 15 residues. Unmatched junction bases numbered 7, after V lost 4 bases and J lost 0 bases. The CDR3 region is CASSPRTGSSYEQYF. DNA of the CDR3: TGTGCCAGCAGCCCTCGGACAGGAAGCTCCTACGAGCAGTACTTC. The entire variable domain, with the rest obtained from reference TRBV9 and TRBJ2-7, is as follows: DSGVTQTPKHLITATGQRVTLRCSPRSGDLSVYWYQQSLDQGLQFLIQYYNGEERAKGNILERFSAQQFPDLHSELNLSSLELGDSALYFCASSPRTGSSYEQYFGPGTRLTVT.

V usage is TRBV30 and J usage is TRBJ1-1; possibly TRBD1 for D (5 bases). This CDR3 has 12 residues. V was clipped by 4 bases and J by 4 bases, with 10 bases between them. The germline gives CDR1 GTSNPN, CDR2 SVGIG (reference sequence). The CDR3 sequence is CAWNGGGTEAFF. CDR3 DNA: TGTGCCTGGAATGGGGGGGGCACTGAAGCTTTCTTT.

This chain links TRBV9 with TRBJ2-3, with 10 bases identical to TRBD2. J lost 3 bases, V lost 0 bases, and 13 bases had no gene match. From germline, CDR1 is SGDLS and CDR2 YYNGEE. The CDR3 is 19 residues long. The CDR3 DNA follows: TGTGCCAGCAGCGTAGTGGGGGTTGGGGGACTAGCGCGAACAGATACGCAGTATTTT. This translates into CASSVVGVGGLARTDTQYF.

This clone was counted a few times. This chain uses TRBV25-1 with TRBJ2-3, with a possible D match to TRBD1 (6 bases). In germline, CDR1 is MGHDK, CDR2 SYGVNS. This CDR3 has 16 residues. Trimming removed 5 bases from V and 0 bases from J, with 15 bases in between. The CDR3 sequence: CASSSTGTLSTDTQYF. CDR3 DNA: TGTGCCAGCAGTTCAACCGGGACACTTAGCACAGATACGCAGTATTTT.

The chain has TRBV19 and TRBJ1-4; D gene unclear. The CDR3 loop spans 15 amino acids. Germline CDR1 is LNHDA and CDR2 is SQIVND (reference sequence). V was cut by 2 bases and J by 4 bases, with 11 bases left in between. For the CDR3, the DNA is TGTGCCAGTAGTATATACTCGGGTTTTAATGAAAAACTGTTTTTT. It yields the protein CASSIYSGFNEKLFF. The full variable domain, rest sourced from reference TRBV19 and TRBJ1-4, is DGGITQSPKYLFRKEGQNVTLSCEQNLNHDAMYWYRQDPGQGLRLIYYSQIVNDFQKGDIAEGYSVSREKKESFPLTVTSAQKNPTAFYLCASSIYSGFNEKLFFGSGTQLSVL.

The V gene is TRBV28, the J gene TRBJ1-3, with no clear D. In germline, CDR1 is MDHEN, CDR2 SYDVKM. The V end was cut by 6 bases, the J end by 0 bases, with 9 bases between. The CDR3 has 14 amino acids. The CDR3 coding sequence is TGTGCCAGCAGGTCTTCTATCTCTGGAAACACCATATATTTT. The encoded protein is CASRSSISGNTIYF. Variable domain in full (rest from reference TRBV28 and TRBJ1-3): DVKVTQSSRYLVKRTGEKVFLECVQDMDHENMFWYRQDPGLGLRLIYFSYDVKMKEKGDIPEGYSVSREKKERFSLILESASTNQTSMYLCASRSSISGNTIYFGEGSWLTVV.

The rearrangement links TRBV10-1 to TRBJ2-1; TRBD2 matches 9 bases. CDR1 WNHNN and CDR2 SYGVQD come from the germline V gene (reference sequence). Unmatched junction bases numbered 4, after V lost 2 bases and J lost 8 bases. CDR3 size: 14 residues. The CDR3 protein is CASSEAGGPDEQFF. The DNA for the CDR3 is TGCGCCAGCAGTGAGGCGGGGGGGCCGGATGAGCAGTTCTTC.

This rearrangement joins TRBV6-6 to TRBJ1-6; D is undetermined. The CDR3 consists of 14 residues. Trimming stripped 5 bases from V and 7 bases from J, with 12 bases between. CDR1 MNHNY and CDR2 SVGAGI come from the germline V gene (reference sequence). The CDR3 nucleotides are TGTGCCAGCAGTCGCCCGGAGGGAAATTCACCCCTCCACTTT. Translation: CASSRPEGNSPLHF.

The rearrangement links TRBV5-1 to TRBJ1-1, with 10 positions matching TRBD1. The V segment lost 4 bases and the J segment 10 bases; nucleotides outside the gene matches: 4. This CDR3 has 12 residues. CDR1 SGHRS and CDR2 YFSETQ come from the germline V gene. CDR3 loop: CASSGDRGSAFF. In nucleotides, the CDR3 is TGCGCCAGCAGCGGGGACAGGGGATCAGCTTTCTTT.

The chain's CDR3 is CSVRVRGYGYTF. The CDR3 nucleotides are TGCAGCGTTAGAGTCAGGGGATATGGCTACACCTTC. V and J are TRBV29-1 and TRBJ1-2, with D possibly matching TRBD1 (6 bases). Germline assignment: CDR1 SQVTM and CDR2 ANQGSEA. This CDR3 region has 12 residues. Trimming pared 5 bases from V and 5 bases from J, leaving 12 bases between.

The chain has TRBV6-5 and TRBJ2-2; D might be TRBD1 (5 bases). Germline V gene data show CDR1 as MNHEY and CDR2 as SVGAGI. Trimming removed 5 bases from V and 6 bases from J, with 7 bases in between. The CDR3 has 12 residues. As DNA, the CDR3 is TGTGCCAGCAGTCCCAGGGCCGGGGAGCTGTTTTTT. This encodes CASSPRAGELFF.

The chain combines TRBV6-5 with TRBJ2-5, with 12 bases matching TRBD2. CDR3 length: 15 amino acids. The V gene's germline CDR1 is MNHEY and CDR2 SVGAGI. V shed 6 bases, J shed 5 bases, and the junction held 7 bases outside the gene matches. The CDR3 is CASRRSSGGAETQYF. In DNA, the CDR3 is TGTGCCAGCAGAAGATCTAGCGGGGGGGCGGAGACCCAGTACTTC.

The rearrangement links TRBV30 to TRBJ2-5; D is possibly TRBD1 (6 bases). The germline V gene has CDR1 GTSNPN and CDR2 SVGIG (reference sequence). V gave up 4 bases and J gave up 2 bases, with 8 bases separating them. The CDR3 sequence is 12 residues long. Written as DNA, the CDR3 is TGTGCCTGGACAGGGGCACAAGAGACCCAGTACTTC. Translated, it gives CAWTGAQETQYF.

This sequence joins TRBV30 and TRBJ1-6, with D perhaps TRBD1 (5 bases). The CDR3 spans 15 residues. Trimming removed 0 bases at V and 10 bases at J, with 16 bases between. CDR1 GTSNPN and CDR2 SVGIG come from the germline V gene (reference sequence). The CDR3 loop reads CAWSVLGRVQSPLHF. The CDR3 DNA reads TGTGCCTGGAGTGTACTCGGCAGGGTACAGTCACCCCTCCACTTT.

The rearrangement links TRBV9 to TRBJ1-4; D is possibly TRBD1 (6 bases). The ends were cut back, 4 bases at V and 0 bases at J, with 13 bases in the middle. The CDR3 loop spans 16 amino acids. Per the germline V gene, CDR1 is SGDLS and CDR2 is YYNGEE. The CDR3 region is CASSPRGGATNEKLFF. The CDR3 coding sequence is TGTGCCAGCAGCCCGAGGGGGGGGGCAACTAATGAAAAACTGTTTTTT.